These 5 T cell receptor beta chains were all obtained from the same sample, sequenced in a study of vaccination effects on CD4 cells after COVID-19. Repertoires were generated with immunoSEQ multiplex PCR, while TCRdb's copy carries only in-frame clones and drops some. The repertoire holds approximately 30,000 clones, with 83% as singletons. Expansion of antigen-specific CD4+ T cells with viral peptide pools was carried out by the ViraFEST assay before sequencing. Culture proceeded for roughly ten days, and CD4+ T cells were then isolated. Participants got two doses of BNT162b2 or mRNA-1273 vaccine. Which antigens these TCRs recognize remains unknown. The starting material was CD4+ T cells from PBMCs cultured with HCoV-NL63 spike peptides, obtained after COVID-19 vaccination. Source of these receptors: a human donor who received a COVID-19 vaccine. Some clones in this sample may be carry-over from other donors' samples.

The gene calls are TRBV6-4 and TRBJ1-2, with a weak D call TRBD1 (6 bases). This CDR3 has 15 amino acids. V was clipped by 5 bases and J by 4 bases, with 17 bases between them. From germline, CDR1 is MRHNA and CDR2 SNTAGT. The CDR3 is CASSPRVGDTYGYTF. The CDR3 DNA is TGTGCCAGCAGTCCAAGAGTGGGGGACACCTATGGCTACACCTTC.

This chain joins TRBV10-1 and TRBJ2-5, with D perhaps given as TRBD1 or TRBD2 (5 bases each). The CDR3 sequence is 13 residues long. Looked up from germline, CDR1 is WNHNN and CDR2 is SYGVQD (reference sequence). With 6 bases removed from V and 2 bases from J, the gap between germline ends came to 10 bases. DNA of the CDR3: TGCGCCAGCAGCCGGGACCCTCAAGAGACCCAGTACTTC. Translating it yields CASSRDPQETQYF.

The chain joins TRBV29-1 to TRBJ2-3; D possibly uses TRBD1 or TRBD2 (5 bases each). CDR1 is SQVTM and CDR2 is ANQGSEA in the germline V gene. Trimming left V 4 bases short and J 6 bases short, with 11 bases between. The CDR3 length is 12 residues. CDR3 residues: CSVVWDADTQYF. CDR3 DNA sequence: TGCAGCGTTGTGTGGGACGCGGATACGCAGTATTTT.

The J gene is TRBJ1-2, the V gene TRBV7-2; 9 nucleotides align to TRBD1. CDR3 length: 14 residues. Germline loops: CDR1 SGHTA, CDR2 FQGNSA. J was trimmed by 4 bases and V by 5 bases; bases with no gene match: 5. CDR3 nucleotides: TGTGCCAGCAGCCAAGGGACAGGGACCTATGGCTACACCTTC. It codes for CASSQGTGTYGYTF.

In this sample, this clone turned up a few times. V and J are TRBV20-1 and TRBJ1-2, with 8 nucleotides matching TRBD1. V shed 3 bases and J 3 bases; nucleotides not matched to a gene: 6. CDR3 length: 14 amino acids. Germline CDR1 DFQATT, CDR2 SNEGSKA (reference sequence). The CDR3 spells CSASLARGHYGYTF. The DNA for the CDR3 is TGCAGTGCTAGTTTAGCCAGGGGGCACTATGGCTACACCTTC.